This TCR beta chain emerged from a study of blood T cells in healthy people across ages. The CDR3 is 15 residues long. Germline CDR1 and CDR2: SGDLS and YYNGEE. Primers used in a second PCR of roughly 7 to 12 cycles were a sample-barcoded 5' primer and a J-beta primer mix. Every single cDNA molecule received a tag from a template-switch adaptor with 12 random nucleotides. The study obtained at least 3 million CDR3-containing paired-end reads from every sample. TCRdb analysed the 5' RACE reads with MiXCR anew, one entry per CDR3 protein. This table has 800,000 or so distinct CDR3 sequences, 20% to 25% appearing once. The same data also went into a second study, on T cells of mothers and their children.

The receptor's source is a boy younger than 18 in good health. The sequenced material came from blood. The chain uses TRBV9 and TRBJ2-5; 9 nucleotides match TRBD2. The DNA matches TRBJ2-7 better at its end, which makes the J call doubtful. The CDR3: CASSESGRSSYEQYF. As DNA, the CDR3 is TGTGCCAGCAGCGAGAGCGGGAGGAGCTCCTACGAGCAGTACTTC.